This T cell receptor (beta chain) was captured by sequencing in a study of post-analysis software for immune sequencing data. The study's findings and limits: In patients, TRBV5-6, TRBV5-1 and TRBV20-1 belonged to four or five TRBV segments found more frequently than in controls.

This clonotype appeared a few times. Its cognate antigen is unknown. The length of the CDR3 is 13 residues. Looked up from germline, CDR1 is SQVTM and CDR2 is ANQGSEA. Trimming stripped 4 bases from V and 5 bases from J, with 14 bases between. Unique molecular identifiers tagged the TCR beta cDNA libraries. TCRdb used MiXCR to reprocess the PCR reads, holding one entry per CDR3 protein. The sample carries approximately 690,000 distinct CDR3 sequences, 59% recorded once. V is TRBV29-1 and J is TRBJ1-2; D is undetermined. The clonotype originates from a girl aged 2 to 10 with multiple sclerosis. Sequencing was carried out using blood. CDR3 nucleotides: TGCAGCGTTGTTGTGGCAGACGAGTATGGCTACACCTTC. This codes for CSVVVADEYGYTF.